The sequence of this T cell receptor beta chain was determined in a study of shared clonotypes between healthy human individuals. Produced via immunoSEQ multiplex PCR; TCRdb's table is partial and in-frame only. The table records about 610,000 clones, 95% to 98% of them present only once. This CDR3 comprises 15 residues. The V gene's germline CDR1 is GTSNPN and CDR2 SVGIG (reference sequence). Trimming pared 3 bases from V and 1 base from J, leaving 15 bases between. This TCR was sampled from a woman aged 25 to 39 in good health. The material sequenced was naive CD4+ T cells sorted from blood. Described subset: CD45RA+ positively selected. The V and J genes are TRBV30 and TRBJ2-5; D may be TRBD1 (6 bases). The CDR3 nucleotides read TGTGCCTGGAGACATAAAGGACAGTCCCAAGAGACCCAGTACTTC. This codes for CAWRHKGQSQETQYF.